This passage covers 17 T cell receptor beta chains from one sample sequenced in a study of control samples from healthy donors and cancer patients. Here immunoSEQ multiplex PCR was the method, and the copy in TCRdb shows in-frame clones only, minus some. Of about 150,000 clones listed, 80% to 95% are singletons. The specimen was blood. These receptors were taken from a man younger than 35 in good health.

The chain has TRBV6-5 and TRBJ1-5, with 7 nucleotides matching TRBD1. Germline CDR1 reads MNHEY; CDR2 reads SVGAGI. This CDR3 has 13 residues. Trimming at V came to 6 bases and at J to 4 bases, leaving 3 bases not matched to a gene. CDR3 region: CASRLQGNQPQHF. Here the CDR3 DNA reads TGTGCCAGCAGATTACAGGGGAATCAGCCCCAGCATTTT.

This chain joins TRBV4-1 and TRBJ1-2; 9 positions agree with TRBD1. The germline gives CDR1 MGHRA, CDR2 YSYEKL. The CDR3 length is 14 residues. With 7 bases clipped from V and 5 bases from J, the junction kept 8 bases outside the gene matches. The CDR3 reads CASNPDRGPYGYTF. Here the CDR3 DNA reads TGCGCCAGCAATCCGGACAGGGGCCCATATGGCTACACCTTC.

The V and J genes are TRBV28 and TRBJ2-7; TRBD2 matches at 11 bases. The germline V gene has CDR1 MDHEN and CDR2 SYDVKM. The CDR3 has 16 residues. V shed 6 bases and J 3 bases; nucleotides not matched to a gene: 10. This chain's CDR3 is CASSLMTSGTHYEQYF. The DNA of the CDR3 is TGTGCCAGCAGCCTTATGACTAGCGGGACCCACTACGAGCAGTACTTC.

CDR3 sequence: CASSSTRTQGAQYF. In DNA form, the CDR3 reads TGTGCCAGCAGCTCAACTCGAACCCAGGGAGCGCAGTATTTT. This chain joins TRBV5-5 and TRBJ2-3; D might be TRBD1 or TRBD2, each matching 5 bases. The CDR3 sequence is 14 residues long. Between the trimmed V and J ends, which lost 3 bases and 10 bases, there was a span of 18 bases. CDR1 is SGHKS, CDR2 YYEKEE, per germline (reference sequence).

The V and J genes are TRBV15 and TRBJ1-2, with D possibly matching TRBD1 (5 bases). V was clipped by 8 bases and J by 4 bases, with 17 bases between them. This CDR3 comprises 14 residues. Looked up from germline, CDR1 is LNHNV and CDR2 is YYDKDF (reference sequence). CDR3 amino acids: CATRGGQGAYGYTF. CDR3 sequence (DNA): TGTGCCACCCGAGGCGGGCAGGGAGCCTATGGCTACACCTTC.

The chain combines TRBV7-9 with TRBJ1-1; D perhaps matches TRBD1 (5 bases). The germline V gene encodes CDR1 SEHNR and CDR2 FQNEAQ (reference sequence). The CDR3 extends over 14 amino acids. Trimming removed 1 base at V and 4 bases at J, with 10 bases between. The CDR3 region is CASSLVFGGTEAFF. CDR3 sequence (DNA): TGTGCCAGCAGCTTAGTATTTGGGGGCACTGAAGCTTTCTTT. The whole variable domain, remainder taken from reference TRBV7-9 and TRBJ1-1, is DTGVSQNPRHKITKRGQNVTFRCDPISEHNRLYWYRQTLGQGPEFLTYFQNEAQLEKSRLLSDRFSAERPKGSFSTLEIQRTEQGDSAMYLCASSLVFGGTEAFFGQGTRLTVV.

The genes are TRBV18 and TRBJ2-5; D unresolved. CDR3 length: 14 residues. Trimming took 2 bases from V and 5 from J, leaving 12 bases between them. Looked up from germline, CDR1 is KGHSH and CDR2 is LQKENI. The CDR3 nucleotides read TGTGCCAGCTCACCAACGACCGTACGGGAGACCCAGTACTTC. Its translation is CASSPTTVRETQYF.

The rearrangement joins TRBV3-1 (or the pseudogene TRBV3-2) to TRBJ1-1; D is unresolved. There are 14 residues in the CDR3. Trimming took off 0 bases at V and 7 bases at J, with 12 bases between the two ends. CDR1 and CDR2 (germline): LGHDT, YNNKEL (reference sequence). CDR3 sequence: CASSQDTLIGEAFF. The CDR3 coding sequence is TGTGCCAGCAGCCAAGATACGCTGATTGGTGAAGCTTTCTTT.

The chain joins TRBV6-1 to TRBJ2-7; D is unresolved. The V end was cut by 1 base, the J end by 0 bases, with 13 bases between. Germline CDR1 reads MNHNS; CDR2 reads SASEGT. The CDR3 consists of 16 residues. CDR3 protein: CASSEGAGLSSYEQYF. DNA of the CDR3: TGTGCCAGCAGTGAAGGGGCCGGGTTAAGCTCCTACGAGCAGTACTTC.

The V and J genes are TRBV4-1 and TRBJ2-2, with 15 positions matching TRBD2. The J segment lost 10 bases and the V segment lost 3 bases, leaving 9 bases of the junction unmatched. The CDR3 length is 17 residues. Germline CDR1 reads MGHRA; CDR2 reads YSYEKL. As DNA, the CDR3 is TGCGCCAGCAGCCATCTCGGACTAGCGGGAGGGATCAAGGAGCTGTTTTTT. The encoded protein is CASSHLGLAGGIKELFF.

This chain joins TRBV27 and TRBJ1-1; the D gene is possibly TRBD1 (6 bases). CDR3 length: 14 residues. Germline values: CDR1 MNHEY, CDR2 SMNVEV (reference sequence). Between the trimmed V and J ends, which lost 3 bases and 4 bases, there was a span of 12 bases. DNA for the CDR3: TGTGCCAGCAGTTTTGGACGAGGGGGCACTGAAGCTTTCTTT. Translation: CASSFGRGGTEAFF.

This clone is judged medium-sized. The genes are TRBV2 and TRBJ2-1; D uncertain. There are 15 residues in the CDR3. Trimming removed 3 bases from V and 0 bases from J, with 9 bases in between. Germline V lookup: CDR1 SNHLY, CDR2 FYNNEI. CDR3 region: CASSDVGVSYNEQFF. The CDR3 nucleotides are TGTGCCAGCAGTGATGTCGGAGTCTCCTACAATGAGCAGTTCTTC.

This chain connects TRBV6-2 or TRBV6-3 to TRBJ1-3; D not resolved. Per the germline V gene, CDR1 is MNHEY and CDR2 is SVGEGT. Trimming stripped 0 bases from V and 0 bases from J, with 6 bases between. CDR3 length: 15 residues. The CDR3 spells CASSYSRTSGNTIYF. In DNA form, the CDR3 reads TGTGCCAGCAGTTACTCAAGGACCTCTGGAAACACCATATATTTT.

V is TRBV3-1 (or the pseudogene TRBV3-2) and J is TRBJ2-1; 10 nucleotides line up with TRBD2. The V and J ends lost 1 base and 9 bases, in that order; junction bases with no gene match: 9. This CDR3 comprises 16 residues. The germline gives CDR1 LGHDT, CDR2 YNNKEL (reference sequence). As DNA, the CDR3 is TGTGCCAGCAGCCAAGCTCAACTAGCGGGGCCAGGTGAGCAGTTCTTC. Protein product: CASSQAQLAGPGEQFF.

The CDR3 region is CASSSGRPLGDTQYF. The CDR3 region has the DNA TGCGCCAGCAGCTCGGGACGGCCCCTGGGAGATACGCAGTATTTT. The V and J genes are TRBV5-1 and TRBJ2-3; D tentatively reads TRBD1 or TRBD2 (5 bases each). Germline CDR1 and CDR2: SGHRS and YFSETQ. This CDR3 is built from 15 residues. The V end was cut by 3 bases, the J end by 5 bases, with 16 bases between.

The table lists this clone with a count of one. V and J are TRBV28 and TRBJ2-7, with D perhaps TRBD1 (5 bases). Germline V gene data show CDR1 as MDHEN and CDR2 as SYDVKM. The CDR3 totals 12 residues. The V end was cut by 7 bases, the J end by 3 bases, with 10 bases between. CDR3 amino acids: CASTDSLYEQYF. The DNA of the CDR3 is TGTGCCAGCACCGACAGCCTCTACGAGCAGTACTTC.

This clone was observed once. The chain couples TRBV6-2 or TRBV6-3 to TRBJ2-2; TRBD2 might be the D (5 bases). Germline lookup yields CDR1 MNHEY and CDR2 SVGEGT. This CDR3 spans 15 amino acids. Deletions cut 6 bases from V and 6 bases from J, with 17 bases between. Written as DNA, the CDR3 is TGTGCCAGCAGCGCCGTAGGCGGGTCCGCCGGGGAGCTGTTTTTT. It codes for CASSAVGGSAGELFF.